These 21 T cell receptor beta chains were all obtained from the same sample, sequenced in a study of graft-versus-host responses after intestinal transplantation. Clones were sequenced by immunoSEQ multiplex PCR, and TCRdb holds only the in-frame ones, with some missing. This table holds some 39,000 clones, 89% found once. The material was PBMCs, obtained less than 280 days after transplant. Every receptor here comes from a human patient who received an intestinal transplant, so some T cells may come from the graft donor.

This chain connects TRBV21-1 to TRBJ2-1; the D call in the table, TRBD2, was not verified against the DNA. TRBV21-1 constitutes a pseudogene. The CDR3 consists of 16 residues. The CDR3 spells CASSKAKIVTYNEQFF. CDR3 in DNA: TGTGCCAGCAGCAAAGCGAAAATAGTTACCTACAATGAGCAGTTCTTC.

The chain is built from TRBV21-1 and TRBJ2-5; TRBD2, the D gene given by the table, was not confirmed from the DNA. TRBV21-1 is a pseudogene locus. The length of the CDR3 is 12 residues. This CDR3 is CASSAPWRAQYF. DNA for the CDR3: TGTGCCAGCAGCGCCCCCTGGAGGGCCCAGTACTTC.

The chain couples TRBV7-2 to TRBJ1-2; 9 positions agree with TRBD1. The V gene end was trimmed by 6 bases and the J gene end by 4 bases; junction bases not matched to a gene: 3. CDR1 and CDR2 from the germline V gene are SGHTA and FQGNSA. The CDR3 spans 13 residues. Here the CDR3 DNA reads TGTGCCAGCAGTCCGACAGGGGGCTATGGCTACACCTTC. This encodes CASSPTGGYGYTF.

The gene calls are TRBV5-1 and TRBJ2-7; D is possibly TRBD1 (6 bases). CDR1 and CDR2 from the germline V gene are SGHRS and YFSETQ. V gave up 5 bases and J gave up 4 bases, with 16 bases separating them. The CDR3 loop spans 14 amino acids. DNA of the CDR3: TGCGCCAGCAGTATGGACAGCCTCTTTTACGAGCAGTACTTC. Amino acids: CASSMDSLFYEQYF.

This chain joins TRBV19 and TRBJ2-1, with a possible D match to TRBD1 (5 bases). Trimming removed 5 bases from V and 7 bases from J, with 12 bases in between. Looked up from germline, CDR1 is LNHDA and CDR2 is SQIVND (reference sequence). The CDR3 runs to 13 residues. The CDR3 region has the DNA TGTGCCAGTAGTTTTGGACATGGAAATGAGCAGTTCTTC. Protein sequence: CASSFGHGNEQFF.

The rearrangement joins TRBV10-3 to TRBJ1-6, with D maybe TRBD1 (6 bases). The CDR3 length is 15 residues. Trimming took off 2 bases at V and 7 bases at J, with 12 bases between the two ends. CDR1 is ENHRY, CDR2 SYGVKD, per germline. The DNA of the CDR3 is TGTGCCATCAGTGAGGAAACAGGGTTCAATTCACCCCTCCACTTT. Translated: CAISEETGFNSPLHF.

This chain links TRBV5-1 with TRBJ2-5; 10 bases are a match to TRBD1. J was trimmed by 1 base and V by 4 bases; bases with no gene match: 7. Germline V CDR1 and CDR2: SGHRS, YFSETQ. The CDR3 is 16 amino acids. CDR3: CASSPTGGAIQETQYF. The CDR3 DNA reads TGCGCCAGCAGCCCGACAGGGGGCGCGATCCAAGAGACCCAGTACTTC.

The V and J genes are TRBV5-1 and TRBJ1-1; 7 nucleotides align to TRBD1. This CDR3 contains 14 residues. Germline CDR1 reads SGHRS; CDR2 reads YFSETQ. The J segment lost 5 bases and the V segment lost 5 bases, leaving 9 bases of the junction unmatched. The CDR3 DNA sequence: TGCGCCAGCAGTCGAACAGGGGAAGGGACTGAAGCTTTCTTT. Protein: CASSRTGEGTEAFF.

The chain couples TRBV25-1 to TRBJ2-5; D might be TRBD1 or TRBD2, each matching 6 bases. In germline, CDR1 is MGHDK, CDR2 SYGVNS. V was trimmed by 10 bases and J by 5 bases, leaving 26 bases between them. This CDR3 has 16 amino acids. The CDR3 protein is CATIPTGAEQVETQYF. CDR3 in DNA: TGTGCCACCATCCCGACGGGGGCAGAGCAGGTCGAGACCCAGTACTTC.

This clone was counted between two and nine times. The rearrangement joins TRBV14 to TRBJ2-3; 7 bases match TRBD2. Germline CDR1 is SGHDN and CDR2 is FVKESK. J lost 7 bases, V lost 6 bases, and 7 bases had no gene match. This CDR3 has 13 residues. Here the CDR3 DNA reads TGTGCCAGCAGACACGGAGCGGGGCATACGCAGTATTTT. Its translation: CASRHGAGHTQYF.

This sequence joins TRBV10-2 and TRBJ1-1, with D unresolved. The V and J ends lost 8 bases and 0 bases respectively, with 10 bases between them. This CDR3 is 13 amino acids long. In germline, CDR1 is WSHSY, CDR2 SAAADI. For the CDR3, the DNA is TGCGCCAGCGGAGCCACGATGAACACTGAAGCTTTCTTT. It codes for CASGATMNTEAFF.

The chain joins TRBV6-6 to TRBJ2-1; unclear D gene. Germline assignment: CDR1 MNHNY and CDR2 SVGAGI (reference sequence). This CDR3 is built from 15 residues. V dropped 4 bases and J dropped 0 bases, with 10 bases sitting between them. The CDR3 DNA reads TGTGCCAGCAGTTCGCACGAGAGCTCCTACAATGAGCAGTTCTTC. Translating gives CASSSHESSYNEQFF.

The V gene is TRBV7-9, the J gene TRBJ2-1; D gene uncertain. The CDR3 covers 14 residues. From germline, CDR1 is SEHNR and CDR2 FQNEAQ (reference sequence). Trimming pared 8 bases from V and 0 bases from J, leaving 11 bases between. CDR3 nucleotides: TGTGCCAGCGGACCCTTGAGCTCCTACAATGAGCAGTTCTTC. Its protein product is CASGPLSSYNEQFF.

V and J are TRBV4-1 and TRBJ1-5, with D hard to call. CDR1 MGHRA and CDR2 YSYEKL come from the germline V gene. Deletions cut 2 bases from V and 1 base from J, with 9 bases between. The CDR3 sequence is 15 residues long. The CDR3 DNA sequence: TGCGCCAGCAGCCAACTTCCCGGAAGCAATCAGCCCCAGCATTTT. Its translation: CASSQLPGSNQPQHF.

The rearrangement uses TRBV9 and TRBJ1-1, with D unresolved. The V gene's germline CDR1 is SGDLS and CDR2 YYNGEE. Trimming cost V 0 bases and J 0 bases, with 12 bases left between them. The CDR3 is 16 amino acids. CDR3 in amino acids: CASSVDPSGMNTEAFF. CDR3 in DNA: TGTGCCAGCAGCGTAGATCCCTCCGGGATGAACACTGAAGCTTTCTTT.

The rearrangement joins TRBV11-3 to TRBJ2-1, with D possibly TRBD2 on 7 matching bases. Germline assignment: CDR1 SGHNT and CDR2 YENEEA. The CDR3 has 16 residues. Trimming cost V 7 bases and J 6 bases, with 22 bases left between them. CDR3 sequence reads: CASTTWGGGSFNEQFF. For the CDR3, the DNA is TGTGCCAGCACGACCTGGGGCGGGGGCTCTTTCAATGAGCAGTTCTTC.

The chain has TRBV5-4 and TRBJ1-1; D call uncertain. The CDR3 covers 14 residues. CDR1 SGHNT and CDR2 YYREEE come from the germline V gene (reference sequence). V was trimmed by 4 bases and J by 0 bases, leaving 10 bases between them. CDR3 sequence: CASSGDLMNTEAFF. The CDR3 DNA sequence: TGTGCCAGCAGCGGAGACCTCATGAACACTGAAGCTTTCTTT.

The rearrangement links TRBV7-9 to TRBJ2-7; the D is unclear. CDR1 and CDR2 from the germline V gene are SEHNR and FQNEAQ (reference sequence). CDR3 length: 12 amino acids. The V and J ends lost 5 bases and 6 bases respectively, with 11 bases between them. This CDR3 is CASSPISGEQYF. The CDR3 region has the DNA TGTGCCAGCAGCCCCATTTCCGGCGAGCAGTACTTC. Supplemented by reference TRBV7-9 and TRBJ2-7, the full variable domain reads DTGVSQNPRHKITKRGQNVTFRCDPISEHNRLYWYRQTLGQGPEFLTYFQNEAQLEKSRLLSDRFSAERPKGSFSTLEIQRTEQGDSAMYLCASSPISGEQYFGPGTRLTVT.

This chain's CDR3 is CASRRSGQETQYF. The CDR3 DNA is TGTGCCAGCCGGCGTTCGGGCCAAGAGACCCAGTACTTC. The V gene is TRBV6-5, the J gene TRBJ2-5; D call uncertain. V gave up 8 bases and J gave up 1 base, with 11 bases separating them. Germline CDR1 and CDR2: MNHEY and SVGAGI. This CDR3 is 13 amino acids long.

This rearrangement joins TRBV5-5 to TRBJ2-5, with D possibly called TRBD1 or TRBD2 (5 bases each). Germline V gene lookup returns CDR1 SGHKS and CDR2 YYEKEE (reference sequence). The ends were cut back, 7 bases at V and 3 bases at J, with 16 bases in the middle. There are 14 residues in the CDR3. CDR3 DNA: TGTGCCAGCGGCCGTGGGACGGGAAAAGAGACCCAGTACTTC. Amino acids: CASGRGTGKETQYF.

The genes are TRBV11-2 and TRBJ1-1; D is unclear. This CDR3 has 17 amino acids. Between the trimmed V and J ends, which lost 7 bases and 1 base, there was a span of 22 bases. Germline CDR1 reads SGHAT; CDR2 reads FQNNGV. The CDR3 reads CASTGGYGVISNTEAFF. CDR3 bases: TGTGCCAGCACAGGAGGATACGGGGTGATCTCGAACACTGAAGCTTTCTTT.